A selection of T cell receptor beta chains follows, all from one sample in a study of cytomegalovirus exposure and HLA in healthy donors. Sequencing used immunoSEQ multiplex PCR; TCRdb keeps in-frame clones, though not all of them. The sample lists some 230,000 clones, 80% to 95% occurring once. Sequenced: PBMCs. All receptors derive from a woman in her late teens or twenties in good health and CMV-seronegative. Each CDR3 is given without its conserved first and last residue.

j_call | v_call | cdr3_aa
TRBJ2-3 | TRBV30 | AWGSSGRAGDTQY
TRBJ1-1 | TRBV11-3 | ASIPDRDRVMKAEAF
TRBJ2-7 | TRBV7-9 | ASSLVLAGVPYEQY
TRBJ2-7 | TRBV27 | ASSLEGRDEQY
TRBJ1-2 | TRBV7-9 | AILDSTVNYGYT
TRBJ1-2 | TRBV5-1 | ASSLGDSVQVGYT
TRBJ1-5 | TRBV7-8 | ASSLAESPTSNQPQH
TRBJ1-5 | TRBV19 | ASSVPGQGSNQPQH
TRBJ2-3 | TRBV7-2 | ASSSRTSGRNTDTQY
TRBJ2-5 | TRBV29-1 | SVRAGGPETQY
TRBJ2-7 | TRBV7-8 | ASSPQRGTGDSYEQY
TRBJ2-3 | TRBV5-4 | ASSLGTSGDFSTDTQY
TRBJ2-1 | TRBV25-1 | ASSDETSGAYNEQF
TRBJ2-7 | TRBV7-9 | ASSLGGRAAEQY
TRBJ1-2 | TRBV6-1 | TSSVLGTGLFYGYT
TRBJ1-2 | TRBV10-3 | AISESVTGTANYGYT
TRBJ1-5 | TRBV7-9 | ASSLGGQGTNQPQH
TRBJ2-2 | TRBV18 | ASSPLATGTGELF
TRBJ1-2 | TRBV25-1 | ASGRTDWDYT
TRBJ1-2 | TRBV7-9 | ASSMGHVNYGYT
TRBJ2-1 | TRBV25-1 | ASSERGYNEQF
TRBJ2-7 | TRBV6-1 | ASRQPYEQY
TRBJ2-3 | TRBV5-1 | ASSLYGLAGDTDTQY
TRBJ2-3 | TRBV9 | ASSVVGDTDTQY
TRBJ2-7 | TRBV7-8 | ASSFGGGSSYEQY
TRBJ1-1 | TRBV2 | ASRIQGYTEAF
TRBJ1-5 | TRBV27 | ASSFGGQVNQPQH
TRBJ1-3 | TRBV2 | ASSDTGSGNTIY
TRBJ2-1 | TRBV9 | ASSPRGTTYNEQF
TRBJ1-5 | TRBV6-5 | ASSYGAGAQPQH
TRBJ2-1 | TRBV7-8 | ASSLDRAPF
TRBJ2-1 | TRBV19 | ASSIGGRNNEQF
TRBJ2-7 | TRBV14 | ASSQDHVYEQY
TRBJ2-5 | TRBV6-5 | ASNIRGGTQY
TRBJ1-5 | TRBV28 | ASRTGTGGFH
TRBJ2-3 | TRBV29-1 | SVTPSGSSTDTQY
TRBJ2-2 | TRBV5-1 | ASSSGQGYTGELF
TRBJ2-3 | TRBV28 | ASSAGRRPIGDTQY
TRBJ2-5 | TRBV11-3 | ASSRDGGIEETQY
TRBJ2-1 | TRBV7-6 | ASSPPGVRGSHNEQF
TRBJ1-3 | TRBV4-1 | ASSQIQGIGNTIY
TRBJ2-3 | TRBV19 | ASTGLAGHTDTQY
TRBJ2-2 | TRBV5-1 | ASSLTNTGELF
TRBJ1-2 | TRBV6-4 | ASSDSDVGPTGGQNGYT
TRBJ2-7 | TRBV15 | ATSRDPGTSGREQY
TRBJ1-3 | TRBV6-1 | ASSWLEGAGNTIY
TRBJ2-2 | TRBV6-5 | ASSYRLAGVTGELF
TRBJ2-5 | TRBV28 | ASSGQSIQETQY
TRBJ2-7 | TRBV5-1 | ASSRYGTGYEQY
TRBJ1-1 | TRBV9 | ASSVGTGGLAF
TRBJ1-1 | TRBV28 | ASSSHGVNTEAF
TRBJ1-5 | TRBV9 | ASSALGNSNQPQH
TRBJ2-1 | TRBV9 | ASSVGGPFEEQF
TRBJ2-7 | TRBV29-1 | SSRASGSYEQY
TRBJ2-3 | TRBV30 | AWSTGQGEGTDTQY
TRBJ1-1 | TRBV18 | ASSPLEGADTEAF
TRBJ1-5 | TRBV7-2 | ASSRGGAAPNQPQH
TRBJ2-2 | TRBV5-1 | ASSQTRTATGELF
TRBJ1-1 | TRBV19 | ASSSLGGWDTEAF